This T cell receptor (beta chain) was recovered during a study of T cell responses to AZD1222 COVID-19 vaccine. Points from the study as a whole: Increases in Spike-specific TCR breadth and depth were seen after two AZD1222 doses. Close to half of spike-specific TCRs reportedly recognize unmutated variant regions.

Method: immunoSEQ multiplex PCR; TCRdb's copy keeps in-frame clones and lacks some. This sample has 50,000 to 75,000 clones; 76% occur once, and the top ten carry over 12%. There are 13 residues in the CDR3. V was cut by 6 bases and J by 3 bases, with 8 bases left in between. Germline V lookup: CDR1 SGHAT, CDR2 FQNNGV. This clone appeared a few times. Antigen specificity is unknown. The source material was peripheral blood, sampled on day 0 of AZD1222 vaccination. The chain has TRBV11-2 and TRBJ1-4, with D possibly matching TRBD1 (5 bases). The sequence derives from an adult in good health. The chain's CDR3 is CASRRGPNEKLFF. CDR3 DNA sequence: TGTGCCAGCAGAAGGGGTCCTAATGAAAAACTGTTTTTT.